The present TCR beta chain was sequenced within a study of blood T cell repertoires in COVID-19. Whole-study context: Sample material is recorded as cDNA or gDNA derived from T cells, B-cell-depleted T cells, or PBMCs.

The junction had 7 bases not matched to a gene; V was cut back by 3 bases and J by 3 bases. Germline CDR1 reads ENHRY; CDR2 reads SYGVKD. The CDR3 loop spans 16 amino acids. This clone has only a few counts. Original methodology: Reference gene primer amplification in the assay estimated nucleated cell counts. The protocol was immunoSEQ multiplex PCR, while the TCRdb copy is restricted to in-frame clones and leaves out a portion. Clone size and V and J calls were adopted from that table, with D and trimming inferred from the DNA. Among 140,000 or so clones listed, more than 65% were seen once. The V call is TRBV10-3, the J call TRBJ2-3; the match to TRBD1 covers 9 bases. Input material: peripheral blood. The source is a man aged 60-69 years with acute or convalescent COVID-19. The CDR3 is CAISDLRDRETDTQYF. For the CDR3, the DNA is TGTGCCATCAGTGATCTCCGGGACAGGGAAACAGATACGCAGTATTTT.